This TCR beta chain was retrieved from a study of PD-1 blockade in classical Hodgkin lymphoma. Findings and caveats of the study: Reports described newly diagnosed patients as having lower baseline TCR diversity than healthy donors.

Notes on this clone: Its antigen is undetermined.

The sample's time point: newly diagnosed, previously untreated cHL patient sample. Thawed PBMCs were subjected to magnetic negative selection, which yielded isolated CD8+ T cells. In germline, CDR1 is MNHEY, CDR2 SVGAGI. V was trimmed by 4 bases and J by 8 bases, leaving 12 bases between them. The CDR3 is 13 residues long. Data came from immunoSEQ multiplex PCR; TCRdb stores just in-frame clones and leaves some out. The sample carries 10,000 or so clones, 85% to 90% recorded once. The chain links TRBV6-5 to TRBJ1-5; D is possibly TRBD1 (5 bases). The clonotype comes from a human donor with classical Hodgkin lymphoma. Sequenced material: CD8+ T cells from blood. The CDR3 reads CASSWGRDKPQHF. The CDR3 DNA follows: TGTGCCAGCAGTTGGGGACGAGATAAGCCCCAGCATTTT.